Following are 23 T cell receptor beta chains from one sample sequenced in a study of T cell clonality in common variable immunodeficiency. Their cognate antigens are unknown. Notes on the study in general: Reportedly, TCR beta sequences from common variable immunodeficiency showed fewer deletions and N-nucleotide insertions.

The table came from immunoSEQ multiplex PCR; TCRdb's copy has only in-frame clones and leaves some out. The sample has approximately 8,300 clones, none seen only once. Sequencing was performed on peripheral blood mononuclear cells. The receptor set was obtained from a human donor with common variable immunodeficiency.

This clone has a count of ten or more. CDR3 DNA (partial): TGTGCCAGCAGTTTACAGGGTCCGAACACTGAA. Its translation is CASSLQGPNTE. From start to end, the CDR3 is CASSLQGPNTEAFF. J is TRBJ1-1 and V is TRBV12-3 or TRBV12-4; maybe TRBD1 (5 bases). The read terminates 3 residues before the CDR3 end, so the remaining end is supplied by the germline J gene. V was pared by 2 bases and J by 1 base, with 8 bases between. CDR3 length equals 14 residues.

This clone was detected many times. The sequence runs out 3 residues before the end of the CDR3; the remainder is reconstructed from the germline J gene. The V call is TRBV5-1, the J call TRBJ1-6; no clear D gene. CDR3 length: 17 residues. Per the germline V gene, CDR1 is SGHRS and CDR2 is YFSETQ. The V and J ends lost 5 bases and 7 bases respectively, with 22 bases between them. This CDR3 is CASRDGRGGTVNSPLHF. CDR3 DNA (partial): TGCGCCAGCAGAGACGGACGGGGAGGAACCGTCAATTCACCC.

This clone was counted at least ten times. From the germline J gene comes the end of the CDR3, since the read stops 3 residues before it. V and J are TRBV19 and TRBJ2-3, with 11 bases matching TRBD1. The CDR3 length is 16 residues. V lost 6 bases to trimming and J lost 8 bases; unmatched junction nucleotides: 13. Germline V CDR1 and CDR2: LNHDA, SQIVND (reference sequence). The part of the CDR3 DNA that was read is TGTGCCAGTAGATCCGGGACAGGGGGTGACTTGGGTACG. The encoded protein is CASRSGTGGDLGT. The entire CDR3 protein is CASRSGTGGDLGTQYF. Supplemented by reference TRBV19 and TRBJ2-3, the full variable domain reads DGGITQSPKYLFRKEGQNVTLSCEQNLNHDAMYWYRQDPGQGLRLIYYSQIVNDFQKGDIAEGYSVSREKKESFPLTVTSAQKNPTAFYLCASRSGTGGDLGTQYFGPGTRLTVL.

This clone was observed many times. The missing CDR3 end, 3 residues past where the read stops, is filled in from the germline J gene. The chain employs TRBV6-1 and TRBJ2-3; 7 bases are a match to TRBD2. The CDR3 has 15 residues. The trim removed 3 bases at V and 2 bases at J, leaving 5 bases unmatched. CDR1 and CDR2 from the germline V gene are MNHNS and SASEGT. CDR3 bases read: TGTGCCAGCAGTGATCTAGCGGATGTCACAGATACG. Translated: CASSDLADVTDT. The CDR3, in full, reads CASSDLADVTDTQYF.

At least ten counts were recorded for this clone. From the germline J gene comes the end of the CDR3, since the read stops 3 residues before it. The genes are TRBV6-2 or TRBV6-3 and TRBJ2-5; TRBD2 matches at 14 bases. The CDR3 consists of 15 residues. V shed 5 bases, J shed 5 bases, and the junction held 4 bases outside the gene matches. The germline CDR1 and CDR2 sequences are MNHEY and SVGEGT. Here the CDR3 reads CASSRLAGGRETQYF. The covered CDR3 bases are TGTGCCAGCAGTAGACTAGCGGGGGGGCGTGAGACC.

By frequency in the sample, this clone is medium-sized. The missing CDR3 end, 3 residues past where the read stops, is filled in from the germline J gene. This chain uses TRBV7-9 with TRBJ2-7; 8 bases are a match to TRBD1. The germline V gene has CDR1 SEHNR and CDR2 FQNEAQ (reference sequence). The trim removed 1 base at V and 4 bases at J, leaving 3 bases unmatched. This CDR3 has 14 residues. Incomplete CDR3 DNA: TGTGCCAGCAGCTTAGTGCAGGGGGCTTACGAG. The encoded protein is CASSLVQGAYE. The whole CDR3 reads CASSLVQGAYEQYF.

This clone occurred many times. The read ends 3 residues before the CDR3 terminus; that terminus is restored from the germline J gene. This sequence joins TRBV5-6 and TRBJ2-7; D might be TRBD2 (7 bases). With 1 base removed from V and 6 bases from J, the gap between germline ends came to 17 bases. There are 15 residues in the CDR3. The germline gives CDR1 SGHDT, CDR2 YYEEEE. The sequenced part of the CDR3 DNA is TGTGCCAGCAGCTTGAGGGGTGCTGGGGGGGCCGAG. As protein: CASSLRGAGGAE. The full CDR3 is CASSLRGAGGAEQYF.

There are many counts of this clone. Here the CDR3 reads CASSITTGDYYGYTF. The DNA read from the CDR3 is TGCGCCAGCAGCATTACGACAGGAGACTACTATGGC. This sequence joins TRBV5-1 and TRBJ1-2; a possible D gene is TRBD1 (6 bases). Read sequence stops 3 residues before the CDR3 end, and the germline J gene provides the missing end. From germline, CDR1 is SGHRS and CDR2 YFSETQ. The CDR3 is made up of 15 amino acids. Trimming took off 4 bases at V and 3 bases at J, with 16 bases between the two ends.

There are many counts of this clone. The read finishes 3 residues shy of the CDR3 end, and the germline J gene is used to complete it. V gene TRBV2 combines with J gene TRBJ2-7; 10 positions match TRBD2. V was clipped by 5 bases and J by 6 bases; unmatched bases: 7. The CDR3 sequence is 14 residues long. Germline CDR1 reads SNHLY; CDR2 reads FYNNEI. Incomplete CDR3 DNA: TGTGCCAGCAGTTGGAGCGGGAGGGAGCTCGAG. It codes for CASSWSGRELE. In full, the CDR3 is CASSWSGRELEQYF.

This clone is termed medium-sized. The read ends 3 residues shy of where the CDR3 ends; the end is completed using the germline J gene. This chain connects TRBV2 to TRBJ2-3; 10 bases are a match to TRBD2. The junction had 15 bases not matched to a gene; V was cut back by 6 bases and J by 6 bases. The CDR3 totals 17 residues. CDR1 and CDR2 (germline): SNHLY, FYNNEI. CDR3 residues: CASSDTWSSGRMDTQYF. CDR3 DNA, as far as it was read: TGTGCCAGCAGCGATACTTGGTCTAGCGGGAGAATGGATACG. The whole variable domain, remainder taken from reference TRBV2 and TRBJ2-3, is EPEVTQTPSHQVTQMGQEVILRCVPISNHLYFYWYRQILGQKVEFLVSFYNNEISEKSEIFDDQFSVERPDGSNFTLKIRSTKLEDSAMYFCASSDTWSSGRMDTQYFGPGTRLTVL.

At least ten counts were recorded for this clone. Read coverage stops 3 residues before the CDR3 terminus; the germline J gene supplies the remainder. This sequence joins TRBV4-2 and TRBJ1-1, with D perhaps matching TRBD1 (6 bases). Trimming took off 4 bases at V and 5 bases at J, with 17 bases between the two ends. The CDR3 length is 15 residues. From germline, CDR1 is LGHNA and CDR2 YNFKEQ. The part of the CDR3 DNA that was read is TGTGCCAGCAGCCCCTTCCGGGGGGCAGGGACTGAA. This translates into CASSPFRGAGTE. In full, the CDR3 is CASSPFRGAGTEAFF.

This clone was seen a handful of times. The sequenced fragment ends 3 residues before the CDR3 boundary, so the rest is inferred from the germline J gene. The chain carries TRBV19 and TRBJ2-5; 7 bases match TRBD2. J was trimmed by 6 bases and V by 1 base; bases with no gene match: 11. The CDR3 totals 16 residues. Per germline, CDR1 LNHDA and CDR2 SQIVND (reference sequence). CDR3 loop: CASSIGAGVNNKTQYF. The CDR3 bases that were read are TGTGCCAGTAGTATAGGGGCGGGGGTTAACAATAAGACC.

This clone is judged medium-sized. The CDR3 loop is CASSFSRGSYNEQFF. CDR3 DNA, as far as it was read: TGCGCCAGCAGCTTTAGCAGAGGCTCCTACAATGAG. V usage is TRBV5-1 and J usage is TRBJ2-1; D not resolved. Sequencing ends 3 residues short of the CDR3 end; the germline J gene provides the rest. The CDR3 totals 15 residues. Trimming stripped 2 bases from V and 0 bases from J, with 9 bases between. Germline V gene data show CDR1 as SGHRS and CDR2 as YFSETQ.

This clone is medium-sized (0.01 to 0.1%) by share. The read halts 3 residues ahead of the CDR3 end, with the missing end drawn from the germline J gene. The sample holds other DNA sequences that translate to the same CDR3. This rearrangement joins TRBV7-9 to TRBJ2-1; no clear D. Germline CDR1 SEHNR, CDR2 FQNEAQ (reference sequence). This CDR3 has 14 amino acids. The V gene lost 0 bases and the J gene lost 0 bases, with 3 bases spanning the gap. The CDR3 region is CASSLALSYNEQFF. The CDR3 bases that were read are TGTGCCAGCAGCTTAGCTCTCTCCTACAATGAG.

This clone was detected ten times or more. Read sequence stops 3 residues before the CDR3 end, and the germline J gene provides the missing end. This sequence joins TRBV4-1 and TRBJ2-7; tentatively, D is TRBD1 (6 bases). This CDR3 has 15 residues. The V and J ends lost 5 bases and 1 base respectively, with 15 bases between them. Per germline, CDR1 MGHRA and CDR2 YSYEKL. CDR3 DNA (partial): TGCGCCAGCAGCACGCAGGGGAACCCTTCCTACGAG. Protein: CASSTQGNPSYE. The complete CDR3 reads CASSTQGNPSYEQYF.

This clone showed up many times. The read ends 3 residues shy of where the CDR3 ends; the end is completed using the germline J gene. The chain joins TRBV5-1 to TRBJ2-1; perhaps TRBD2 as D (5 bases). Trimming removed 4 bases from V and 0 bases from J, with 11 bases in between. Germline V CDR1 and CDR2: SGHRS, YFSETQ. This CDR3 has 15 amino acids. The part of the CDR3 DNA that was read is TGCGCCAGCAGCGCCAGCGGCACCTCCTACAATGAG. It yields the protein CASSASGTSYNE. The whole CDR3 sequence reads CASSASGTSYNEQFF.

This clone was counted many times. The read terminates 3 residues before the CDR3 end, so the remaining end is supplied by the germline J gene. The chain employs TRBV2 and TRBJ2-1; 7 nucleotides agree with TRBD1. CDR1 is SNHLY and CDR2 is FYNNEI in the germline V gene. V was pared by 6 bases and J by 2 bases, with 4 bases of the junction left unmatched. The CDR3 totals 14 residues. The chain's CDR3 is CASRMTGPYNEQFF. The sequenced CDR3 bases are TGTGCCAGCAGAATGACAGGGCCCTACAATGAG.

This clone was found many times. With the read ending 3 residues before the CDR3 end, the germline J gene is used to fill in that end. The chain has TRBV7-8 and TRBJ2-1, with D perhaps TRBD2 (6 bases). Deletions cut 1 base from V and 6 bases from J, with 22 bases between. Germline V gene data show CDR1 as SGHVS and CDR2 as FQNEAQ. This CDR3 is built from 18 residues. The CDR3: CASSLVGLSPGEPNEQFF. The DNA read from the CDR3 is TGTGCCAGCAGCTTAGTTGGCCTCTCTCCGGGGGAACCCAATGAG.

This clone ranks as medium-sized (0.01 to 0.1%). The read terminates 3 residues before the CDR3 end, so the remaining end is supplied by the germline J gene. The V gene is TRBV4-1, the J gene TRBJ2-2; TRBD1 aligns across 9 bases. This CDR3 is built from 16 residues. Germline CDR1 and CDR2: MGHRA and YSYEKL. The junction had 5 bases not matched to a gene; V was cut back by 0 bases and J by 6 bases. The part of the CDR3 DNA that was read is TGCGCCAGCAGCCAAGACCGGACAGGGGCCTCCGGGGAG. Amino acids: CASSQDRTGASGE. The CDR3 as a whole reads CASSQDRTGASGELFF.

This clone was counted many times. Read data end 3 residues before the CDR3 end; the end is taken from the germline J gene. V and J are TRBV30 and TRBJ1-1; 7 nucleotides line up with TRBD1. V dropped 2 bases and J dropped 2; count of bases not matched to a gene: 5. Germline V CDR1 and CDR2: GTSNPN, SVGIG (reference sequence). The CDR3 is 14 amino acids. CDR3 sequence reads: CAWSPTGVNTEAFF. Incomplete CDR3 DNA: TGTGCCTGGAGTCCTACAGGGGTAAACACTGAA.

This clone was detected ten times or more. The read ends 3 residues shy of where the CDR3 ends; the end is completed using the germline J gene. The chain employs TRBV6-1 and TRBJ1-1; the D gene is possibly TRBD1 (5 bases). The CDR3 contains 15 residues. In germline, CDR1 is MNHNS, CDR2 SASEGT. V was trimmed by 3 bases and J by 7 bases, leaving 18 bases between them. The chain's CDR3 is CASSDDSGPRLEAFF. The CDR3 bases that were read are TGTGCCAGCAGTGATGACAGTGGGCCTCGGCTTGAA.

This clone was recorded at least ten times. The CDR3 end is not reached by the read, which stops 3 residues before it; the germline J gene fills it in. This chain joins TRBV19 and TRBJ2-3; D perhaps matches TRBD1 (7 bases). The germline V and J ends were trimmed by 1 base and 4 bases, with 12 bases remaining between them. The germline gives CDR1 LNHDA, CDR2 SQIVND (reference sequence). The CDR3 is made up of 15 amino acids. The part of the CDR3 DNA that was read is TGTGCCAGTAGTATAGCAGGGGGGCGTGCAGATACG. Protein sequence: CASSIAGGRADT. The full CDR3 protein is CASSIAGGRADTQYF.

This clone has a count of ten or more. The sequenced fragment ends 3 residues before the CDR3 boundary, so the rest is inferred from the germline J gene. The chain employs TRBV2 and TRBJ1-4; possible D gene TRBD1, 5 bases. V dropped 1 base and J dropped 0 bases, with 6 bases sitting between them. The CDR3 is made up of 15 amino acids. Germline CDR1 reads SNHLY; CDR2 reads FYNNEI. The CDR3 bases that were read are TGTGCCAGCAGTGAAGAACAGGCAACTAATGAAAAA. Protein sequence: CASSEEQATNEK. The entire CDR3 sequence reads CASSEEQATNEKLFF.